The 26 T cell receptor beta chains below all came from one sample that was sequenced in a study of blood T cell repertoires in COVID-19. Sequencing used immunoSEQ multiplex PCR; TCRdb keeps in-frame clones, though not all of them. The sample includes 250,000 to 350,000 clones, roughly 90% seen only once; the top ten take 3%. Source material: peripheral blood. Every receptor here comes from a woman aged 25 to 45 with active or convalescent COVID-19.

The chain recombines TRBV7-2 with TRBJ1-6; D is unresolved. This CDR3 has 12 residues. Trimming left V 1 base short and J 12 bases short, with 7 bases between. The germline gives CDR1 SGHTA, CDR2 FQGNSA. CDR3 DNA sequence: TGTGCCAGCAGCTTAGGAACGGGACCCCTCCACTTT. Translation gives CASSLGTGPLHF.

In this sample, this clone turned up once. The chain carries TRBV2 and TRBJ2-3; D might be TRBD1 (6 bases). CDR1 and CDR2 from the germline V gene are SNHLY and FYNNEI. The length of the CDR3 is 15 residues. The germline V and J ends were trimmed by 5 bases and 1 base, with 13 bases remaining between them. CDR3 DNA: TGTGCCAGCAGTTTGGGGGCAGGGGGCACAGATACGCAGTATTTT. The encoded protein is CASSLGAGGTDTQYF.

J is TRBJ2-4 and V is TRBV30; the match to TRBD1 covers 9 bases. The ends lost 0 bases at V and 1 base at J; junction bases unmatched: 13. Germline V gene data show CDR1 as GTSNPN and CDR2 as SVGIG (reference sequence). This CDR3 is built from 19 residues. CDR3 in amino acids: CAWSVSGQGIIQAKNIQYF. The CDR3 nucleotides are TGTGCCTGGAGTGTTTCGGGACAGGGAATAATCCAGGCCAAAAACATTCAGTACTTC.

The chain carries TRBV28 and TRBJ1-5; TRBD1 is a possible D gene (5 bases). Germline loops: CDR1 MDHEN, CDR2 SYDVKM. This CDR3 is built from 12 residues. V was pared by 6 bases and J by 5 bases, with 8 bases between. The CDR3 loop reads CASSLTDQPQHF. The CDR3 DNA sequence: TGTGCCAGCAGCTTGACAGATCAGCCCCAGCATTTT.

The chain is built from TRBV2 and TRBJ1-1; TRBD1 matches 7 bases. V was clipped by 4 bases and J by 1 base; unmatched bases: 3. From germline, CDR1 is SNHLY and CDR2 FYNNEI. CDR3 length: 14 amino acids. CDR3 coding DNA: TGTGCCAGCAGTGCCGACAGGGCGAACACTGAAGCTTTCTTT. It encodes CASSADRANTEAFF.

V usage is TRBV3-1 (or the pseudogene TRBV3-2) and J usage is TRBJ1-2; possibly TRBD1 for D (5 bases). CDR1 and CDR2 (germline): LGHDT, YNNKEL (reference sequence). CDR3 length equals 15 residues. V lost 0 bases and J 7 bases, leaving 15 bases between the germline ends. The CDR3 region is CASSQDGGALAGYTF. Written as DNA, the CDR3 is TGTGCCAGCAGCCAAGATGGCGGGGCATTGGCTGGCTACACCTTC.

The CDR3 bases are TGTGCCTGGAGCCCAGGGACAATTAGCGCCGGAAACACCATATATTTT. This encodes CAWSPGTISAGNTIYF. The chain employs TRBV30 and TRBJ1-3; tentative D call: TRBD1 (6 bases). CDR3 length: 16 residues. V was shortened by 3 bases and J by 4 bases, with 19 bases between the two germline ends. CDR1 and CDR2 from the germline V gene are GTSNPN and SVGIG (reference sequence).

The J gene is TRBJ1-1, the V gene TRBV9, with D possibly matching TRBD1 (6 bases). Germline V gene lookup returns CDR1 SGDLS and CDR2 YYNGEE. The CDR3 length is 17 residues. Trimming removed 2 bases from V and 0 bases from J, with 17 bases in between. The CDR3 loop is CASSVSGQIYMNTEAFF. CDR3 bases: TGTGCCAGCAGCGTCTCCGGACAGATATACATGAACACTGAAGCTTTCTTT.

This clone was recorded a few times. The chain recombines TRBV5-5 with TRBJ1-1, with D maybe TRBD1 (5 bases). The CDR3 has 14 amino acids. Trimming removed 0 bases from V and 0 bases from J, with 6 bases in between. CDR1 SGHKS and CDR2 YYEKEE come from the germline V gene (reference sequence). The CDR3 DNA reads as TGTGCCAGCAGCTTGGTAGGGGTGAACACTGAAGCTTTCTTT. It specifies CASSLVGVNTEAFF.

The chain couples TRBV6-5 to TRBJ1-6; D possibly corresponds to TRBD1 (6 bases). V lost 4 bases to trimming and J lost 6 bases, with 13 bases between them. The V gene's germline CDR1 is MNHEY and CDR2 SVGAGI. This CDR3 is built from 15 residues. The DNA of the CDR3 is TGTGCCAGCAGTTCCCTTACAGGGCTTAATTCACCCCTCCACTTT. It codes for CASSSLTGLNSPLHF.

This rearrangement joins TRBV19 to TRBJ2-2; no reliable D call. Per germline, CDR1 LNHDA and CDR2 SQIVND (reference sequence). The CDR3 is 15 amino acids. The V end lost 6 bases, the J end lost 6 bases, and 17 bases lay between the germline ends. This CDR3 is CASRPLPTSAGELFF. The CDR3 DNA follows: TGTGCCAGTAGGCCCCTCCCGACATCAGCCGGGGAGCTGTTTTTT.

This clone was detected a few times. The chain recombines TRBV12-3 or TRBV12-4 with TRBJ1-1; a weak D match, TRBD1 (5 bases). The CDR3 runs 13 residues. V was pared by 9 bases and J by 2 bases, with 13 bases between. CDR3 residues: CASTRDTNTEAFF. In DNA, the CDR3 is TGTGCCAGTACCAGGGATACAAACACTGAAGCTTTCTTT.

CDR3 in DNA: TGTGCCAGCAGTGAAATTTGGAAGGGGTCGGACTATGGCTACACCTTC. Translation gives CASSEIWKGSDYGYTF. This chain connects TRBV2 to TRBJ1-2; TRBD1 might be the D (5 bases). The V gene's germline CDR1 is SNHLY and CDR2 FYNNEI. V dropped 2 bases and J dropped 3 bases, with 16 bases sitting between them. The CDR3 loop spans 16 amino acids. Supplemented by reference TRBV2 and TRBJ1-2, the full variable domain reads EPEVTQTPSHQVTQMGQEVILRCVPISNHLYFYWYRQILGQKVEFLVSFYNNEISEKSEIFDDQFSVERPDGSNFTLKIRSTKLEDSAMYFCASSEIWKGSDYGYTFGSGTRLTVV.

The V and J genes are TRBV5-1 and TRBJ1-1; tentative D call: TRBD1 (6 bases). The CDR3 extends over 13 amino acids. The germline gives CDR1 SGHRS, CDR2 YFSETQ. Deletions cut 5 bases from V and 5 bases from J, with 13 bases between. For the CDR3, the DNA is TGCGCCAGCAGGGGGGGGCGCGGAACTGAAGCTTTCTTT. This codes for CASRGGRGTEAFF.

The chain employs TRBV5-1 and TRBJ1-2; 8 positions match TRBD1. Trimming took 2 bases from V and 4 from J; bases not matched to a gene: 4. CDR1 and CDR2 (germline): SGHRS, YFSETQ. The CDR3 spans 14 residues. The CDR3 loop is CASSLPGQAYGYTF. The CDR3, as DNA: TGCGCCAGCAGCTTACCGGGACAGGCCTATGGCTACACCTTC.

The rearrangement joins TRBV15 to TRBJ1-6; D remains unclear. Germline V CDR1 and CDR2: LNHNV, YYDKDF (reference sequence). V lost 4 bases and J 9 bases, leaving 16 bases between the germline ends. This CDR3 is built from 15 residues. This chain's CDR3 is CATSKTAGLGSPLHF. DNA for the CDR3: TGTGCCACCAGCAAAACTGCGGGGTTAGGTTCACCCCTCCACTTT.

The CDR3 DNA reads TGTGCCAGCAGCTTCGTCGGTAGCTCCTACGAGCAGTACTTC. It is translated as CASSFVGSSYEQYF. This sequence joins TRBV5-6 and TRBJ2-7; D unclear. Germline assignment: CDR1 SGHDT and CDR2 YYEEEE. V was trimmed by 2 bases and J by 0 bases, leaving 9 bases between them. This CDR3 contains 14 residues.

The genes are TRBV6-5 and TRBJ1-2, with D uncertain. Between the trimmed V and J ends, which lost 5 bases and 2 bases, there was a span of 9 bases. CDR1 and CDR2 (germline): MNHEY, SVGAGI. The CDR3 contains 13 residues. CDR3 in amino acids: CASSPSGNYGYTF. The CDR3 DNA follows: TGTGCCAGCAGTCCCTCGGGGAACTATGGCTACACCTTC.

This chain links TRBV29-1 with TRBJ1-2, with D possibly TRBD1 on 5 matching bases. CDR1 is SQVTM, CDR2 ANQGSEA, per germline. Deletions cut 6 bases from V and 8 bases from J, with 19 bases between. The length of the CDR3 is 13 residues. The CDR3 region is CSVADRTTGGYTF. CDR3 sequence (DNA): TGCAGCGTCGCGGACCGGACAACTGGGGGCTACACCTTC.

This sequence joins TRBV4-3 and TRBJ1-6; 11 nucleotides align to TRBD1. Trimming at V came to 1 base and at J to 12 bases, leaving 5 bases not matched to a gene. The V gene's germline CDR1 is LGHNA and CDR2 YSLEER. The CDR3 has 15 amino acids. CDR3 sequence: CASSQVGQGGQPLHF. For the CDR3, the DNA is TGCGCCAGCAGCCAAGTGGGACAGGGGGGCCAACCCCTCCACTTT.

The rearrangement uses TRBV7-6 and TRBJ2-7; 9 bases are a match to TRBD1. This CDR3 spans 15 amino acids. Germline V gene data show CDR1 as SGHVS and CDR2 as FNYEAQ. Trimming took 3 bases from V and 2 from J; bases not matched to a gene: 5. DNA for the CDR3: TGTGCCAGCAGCTTGGGGGGGACAGGGACCTACGAGCAGTACTTC. Amino acid sequence: CASSLGGTGTYEQYF.

The rearrangement joins TRBV10-3 to TRBJ1-5, with D possibly being TRBD1 (6 bases). V shed 0 bases and J shed 3 bases, with 12 bases lying between them. Per germline, CDR1 ENHRY and CDR2 SYGVKD. The CDR3 is 16 residues long. The CDR3 coding sequence is TGTGCCATCAGTGAGTCGGGAGGGGGTACCAATCAGCCCCAGCATTTT. It is translated as CAISESGGGTNQPQHF.

The chain has TRBV6-2 or TRBV6-3 and TRBJ1-5; a possible D gene is TRBD1 (6 bases). The CDR3 loop spans 15 amino acids. Trimming took off 5 bases at V and 3 bases at J, with 14 bases between the two ends. Germline CDR1 MNHEY, CDR2 SVGEGT. CDR3: CASSPRQADNQPQHF. The CDR3 bases are TGTGCCAGCAGTCCAAGACAGGCCGACAATCAGCCCCAGCATTTT.

This clone has just a few counts. This chain uses TRBV3-1 (or the pseudogene TRBV3-2) with TRBJ1-2, with D possibly matching TRBD1 (6 bases). Germline values: CDR1 LGHDT, CDR2 YNNKEL (reference sequence). V lost 4 bases and J lost 8, with 20 bases in between. This CDR3 has 15 residues. The CDR3 here is CASSPRTAIGRGYTF. In DNA, the CDR3 is TGTGCCAGCAGCCCGCGGACAGCCATAGGACGCGGCTACACCTTC.

This clone was seen more than once but under ten times. The chain uses TRBV6-2 or TRBV6-3 and TRBJ1-5; 9 bases agree with TRBD1. The germline V gene has CDR1 MNHEY and CDR2 SVGEGT. V dropped 1 base and J dropped 11; count of bases not matched to a gene: 3. The CDR3 totals 13 residues. The CDR3 region is CASSYYGTGSQHF. CDR3 coding DNA: TGTGCCAGCAGTTACTACGGGACAGGGTCCCAGCATTTT.

The chain recombines TRBV6-2 or TRBV6-3 with TRBJ2-1; TRBD2 matches 9 bases. The trim removed 5 bases at V and 0 bases at J, leaving 14 bases unmatched. Per the germline V gene, CDR1 is MNHEY and CDR2 is SVGEGT. The CDR3 runs 19 residues. In nucleotides, the CDR3 is TGTGCCAGCAGTCCCTCTCGCGGGGGGGTACTAGGCTCCTACAATGAGCAGTTCTTC. Translation gives CASSPSRGGVLGSYNEQFF.